The 18 T cell receptor beta chains below come from one sample, sequenced in a study of control samples from healthy donors and cancer patients. Using immunoSEQ multiplex PCR, the repertoire was profiled, and TCRdb retains in-frame clones only, with some absent. This repertoire shows about 89,000 clones, more than 75% found once; its top ten account for more than 20%. Material: blood. These receptors originate from a man under 40 in good health.

The chain links TRBV9 to TRBJ2-7; D possibly corresponds to TRBD1 (6 bases). The CDR3 has 17 residues. V gave up 0 bases and J gave up 0 bases, with 16 bases separating them. The germline V gene has CDR1 SGDLS and CDR2 YYNGEE. The DNA of the CDR3 is TGTGCCAGCAGCGTAGCTCCTCCCGACAGGAACTCCTACGAGCAGTACGTC. This translates into CASSVAPPDRNSYEQYV.

This chain uses TRBV7-9 with TRBJ2-7, with 10 bases fitting TRBD1. The CDR3 is 17 amino acids. J was trimmed by 1 base and V by 2 bases; bases with no gene match: 8. Looked up from germline, CDR1 is SEHNR and CDR2 is FQNEAQ (reference sequence). CDR3 sequence reads: CASSLTGQGGKSYEQYF. CDR3 nucleotides: TGTGCCAGCAGCTTAACAGGACAGGGGGGCAAGTCCTACGAGCAGTACTTC.

V is TRBV11-2 and J is TRBJ1-1, with unresolved D. The CDR3 sequence is 13 residues long. CDR1 is SGHAT, CDR2 FQNNGV, per germline. The V end lost 3 bases, the J end lost 2 bases, and 7 bases lay between the germline ends. The DNA of the CDR3 is TGTGCCAGCAGCTTTGAGGGTAACACTGAAGCTTTCTTT. Translation: CASSFEGNTEAFF. Combining the CDR3 with reference TRBV11-2 and TRBJ1-1 gives the whole variable domain EAGVAQSPRYKIIEKRQSVAFWCNPISGHATLYWYQQILGQGPKLLIQFQNNGVVDDSQLPKDRFSAERLKGVDSTLKIQPAKLEDSAVYLCASSFEGNTEAFFGQGTRLTVV.

The chain employs TRBV6-2 or TRBV6-3 and TRBJ2-2; D is uncertain. Trimming removed 6 bases from V and 7 bases from J, with 6 bases in between. The CDR3 totals 11 residues. CDR1 MNHEY and CDR2 SVGEGT come from the germline V gene. CDR3 region: CASSPLGELFF. CDR3 in DNA: TGTGCCAGCAGCCCCCTCGGGGAGCTGTTTTTT.

The rearrangement joins TRBV7-9 to TRBJ1-4, with 7 nucleotides matching TRBD1. In germline, CDR1 is SEHNR, CDR2 FQNEAQ (reference sequence). V dropped 5 bases and J dropped 4; count of bases not matched to a gene: 7. The CDR3 loop spans 15 amino acids. In nucleotides, the CDR3 is TGTGCCAGCAGCCCCCTGACAGGGAGTAATGAAAAACTGTTTTTT. It encodes CASSPLTGSNEKLFF. The entire variable domain, with the rest obtained from reference TRBV7-9 and TRBJ1-4, is as follows: DTGVSQNPRHKITKRGQNVTFRCDPISEHNRLYWYRQTLGQGPEFLTYFQNEAQLEKSRLLSDRFSAERPKGSFSTLEIQRTEQGDSAMYLCASSPLTGSNEKLFFGSGTQLSVL.

The rearrangement links TRBV3-1 (or the pseudogene TRBV3-2) to TRBJ2-2; 10 nucleotides match TRBD2. The V segment lost 5 bases and the J segment 4 bases; nucleotides outside the gene matches: 7. The CDR3 extends over 16 amino acids. CDR1 is LGHDT, CDR2 YNNKEL, per germline (reference sequence). The CDR3 nucleotides read TGTGCCAGCAGCAAGCGGGGGGGCGGGGCCACCGGGGAGCTGTTTTTT. Translated: CASSKRGGGATGELFF.

The chain combines TRBV6-5 with TRBJ1-2, with no clear D. The CDR3 loop spans 13 amino acids. The V gene's germline CDR1 is MNHEY and CDR2 SVGAGI. V lost 0 bases and J lost 6, with 8 bases in between. The CDR3 here is CASSYSAVDGYTF. CDR3 sequence (DNA): TGTGCCAGCAGTTACTCCGCAGTGGATGGCTACACCTTC.

The genes are TRBV14 and TRBJ1-4; perhaps TRBD1 as D (6 bases). CDR1 is SGHDN and CDR2 is FVKESK in the germline V gene. The CDR3 loop spans 15 amino acids. Trimming took off 4 bases at V and 5 bases at J, with 14 bases between the two ends. The CDR3 DNA is TGTGCCAGCAGCCCTCGGACAGACTTAAATGAAAAACTGTTTTTT. Translating gives CASSPRTDLNEKLFF.

The V and J genes are TRBV25-1 and TRBJ2-5, with TRBD2 as a possible D gene (6 bases). This CDR3 has 15 amino acids. CDR1 is MGHDK and CDR2 is SYGVNS in the germline V gene. Trimming took off 5 bases at V and 5 bases at J, with 18 bases between the two ends. The CDR3: CASSPPGTRPETQYF. The CDR3 bases are TGTGCCAGCAGTCCCCCGGGGACTCGGCCGGAGACCCAGTACTTC.

The chain uses TRBV3-1 (or the pseudogene TRBV3-2) and TRBJ2-1; 9 bases map to TRBD2. The CDR3 length is 19 residues. V shed 1 base, J shed 4 bases, and the junction held 14 bases outside the gene matches. The germline V gene encodes CDR1 LGHDT and CDR2 YNNKEL (reference sequence). The CDR3 here is CASSQGAGGVQSSYNEQFF. The CDR3, as DNA: TGTGCCAGCAGCCAAGGGGCGGGGGGGGTCCAATCATCATACAATGAGCAGTTCTTC.

This clone was observed once. CDR3 in amino acids: CACKDDHNTDTQYF. CDR3 DNA sequence: TGTGCCTGTAAAGATGACCATAACACAGATACGCAGTATTTT. The chain uses TRBV30 and TRBJ2-3; D is uncertain. V was clipped by 6 bases and J by 2 bases, with 15 bases between them. CDR3 size: 14 residues. Germline assignment: CDR1 GTSNPN and CDR2 SVGIG (reference sequence).

Written as DNA, the CDR3 is TGTGCCAGCAGCCCCGACGACAGTTTGGGCACTGAAGCTTTCTTT. Its protein product is CASSPDDSLGTEAFF. The chain employs TRBV9 and TRBJ1-1; perhaps TRBD1 as D (5 bases). CDR1 and CDR2 from the germline V gene are SGDLS and YYNGEE. CDR3 length: 15 residues. V was trimmed by 4 bases and J by 4 bases, leaving 17 bases between them.

This clone has more than one count but fewer than ten. V gene TRBV18 combines with J gene TRBJ1-3; D gene ambiguous. V was shortened by 5 bases and J by 8 bases, with 10 bases between the two germline ends. The CDR3 spans 12 residues. The V gene's germline CDR1 is KGHSH and CDR2 LQKENI. CDR3 in amino acids: CASSSGRDTIYF. The CDR3 DNA reads as TGTGCCAGCTCATCTGGACGGGACACCATATATTTT. The variable domain in full, with the rest retrieved from reference TRBV18 and TRBJ1-3, is NAGVMQNPRHLVRRRGQEARLRCSPMKGHSHVYWYRQLPEEGLKFMVYLQKENIIDESGMPKERFSAEFPKEGPSILRIQQVVRGDSAAYFCASSSGRDTIYFGEGSWLTVV.

This clone was seen once. This sequence joins TRBV5-1 and TRBJ2-7, with TRBD1 as a possible D gene (6 bases). The CDR3 loop spans 14 amino acids. CDR1 SGHRS and CDR2 YFSETQ come from the germline V gene. V was cut by 0 bases and J by 3 bases, with 10 bases left in between. The CDR3 DNA reads TGCGCCAGCAGCTTGGGGACAGATCTCTACGAGCAGTACGTC. It specifies CASSLGTDLYEQYV.

J is TRBJ1-2 and V is TRBV18, with a possible D match to TRBD1 (6 bases). The CDR3 has 12 amino acids. Germline CDR1 reads KGHSH; CDR2 reads LQKENI. Trimming cost V 4 bases and J 7 bases, with 10 bases left between them. CDR3 in amino acids: CASSRQGSGYTF. The CDR3 DNA is TGTGCCAGCTCACGGCAGGGGTCTGGCTACACCTTC.

This clone was recorded only once. The V and J genes are TRBV11-2 and TRBJ1-1; 10 nucleotides agree with TRBD1. The CDR3 totals 16 residues. Germline-derived CDR1 and CDR2 are SGHAT and FQNNGV. V lost 2 bases, J lost 1 base, and 4 bases stayed unmatched. The CDR3 DNA follows: TGTGCCAGCAGCTTATCCCGGGACAGGGGGAACACTGAAGCTTTCTTT. This encodes CASSLSRDRGNTEAFF.

The rearrangement uses TRBV5-1 and TRBJ2-6, with D unresolved. Trimming took 4 bases from V and 0 from J, leaving 8 bases between them. This CDR3 comprises 15 residues. Germline CDR1 SGHRS, CDR2 YFSETQ. The CDR3, as DNA: TGCGCCAGCAGCCCCAGTAACTCTGGGGCCAACGTCCTGACTTTC. This gives the protein CASSPSNSGANVLTF. Complete variable domain (other parts from reference TRBV5-1 and TRBJ2-6): KAGVTQTPRYLIKTRGQQVTLSCSPISGHRSVSWYQQTPGQGLQFLFEYFSETQRNKGNFPGRFSGRQFSNSRSEMNVSTLELGDSALYLCASSPSNSGANVLTFGAGSRLTVL.

The chain's CDR3 is CASSPPEGRRNTIYF. The CDR3 coding sequence is TGTGCCAGCTCACCACCGGAGGGGCGGCGAAACACCATATATTTT. The chain employs TRBV18 and TRBJ1-3; tentative D call: TRBD1 (5 bases). Germline CDR1 and CDR2: KGHSH and LQKENI. V lost 0 bases and J 5 bases, leaving 11 bases between the germline ends. This CDR3 spans 15 amino acids.